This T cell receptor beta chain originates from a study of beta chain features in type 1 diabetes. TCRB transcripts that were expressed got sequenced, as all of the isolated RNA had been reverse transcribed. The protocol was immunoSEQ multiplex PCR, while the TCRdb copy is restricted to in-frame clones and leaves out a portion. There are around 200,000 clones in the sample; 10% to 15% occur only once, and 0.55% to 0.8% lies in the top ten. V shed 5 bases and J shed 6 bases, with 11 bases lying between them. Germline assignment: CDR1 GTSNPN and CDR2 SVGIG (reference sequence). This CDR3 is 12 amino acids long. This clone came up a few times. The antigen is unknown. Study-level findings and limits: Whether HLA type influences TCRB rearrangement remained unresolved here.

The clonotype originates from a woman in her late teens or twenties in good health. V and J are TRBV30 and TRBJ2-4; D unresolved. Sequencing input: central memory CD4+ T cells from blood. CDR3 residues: CAWAEYGNIQYF. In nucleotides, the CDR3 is TGTGCCTGGGCCGAGTACGGAAACATTCAGTACTTC.